This record looks at one T cell receptor beta chain sequence and its context. The antigen is not known. Only in-frame clones appear in the TCRdb table, and some are missing; sequencing was by immunoSEQ multiplex PCR. This table has some 9,300 clones, approximately 85% appearing once. These data belong to a study of chemoradiotherapy in HPV16-positive cancers. Notes on the study in general: Non-HPV-specific T cells did not expand in tumors during treatment, whereas candidate HPV-specific clones and E7-related motifs did.

Per germline, CDR1 MGHRA and CDR2 YSYEKL. The CDR3 extends over 12 amino acids. Trimming cost V 0 bases and J 7 bases, with 6 bases left between them. The specimen comprised blood, sampled from a patient who underwent chemoradiotherapy. The rearrangement joins TRBV4-1 to TRBJ1-2, with D uncertain. This TCR was sampled from a human donor with HPV-associated anogenital cancer. CDR3 loop: CASSQDYSGYTF. The CDR3 DNA sequence: TGCGCCAGCAGCCAAGATTATTCTGGCTACACCTTC.